The following is a TCR beta chain sequence with its context. The antigen remains unidentified. These data are taken from a study of CD8+ T cells in alopecia areata. Whole-study results and caveats: Whereas mice showed it more clearly, TCR sharing across patients was murkier, possibly because of HLA. The study found higher clonality in lesional than normal scalp, especially in alopecia totalis/universalis. Scalp sequencing also captures normal skin's resident alphabeta T cells.

cDNA serving as the sequencing template came from extracted, reverse transcribed RNA. Data came from immunoSEQ multiplex PCR; TCRdb stores just in-frame clones and leaves some out. The sample has about 100,000 clones, roughly 60% seen once. Using a FACSAria, the CD4+ and CD8+ T cells were sorted from the PBMCs. Sequenced: CD8+ T cells sorted from blood. This sequence was found in a human donor in good health.

CDR3 in DNA: TGTGCCAGCAGTGAAGGCAGGGGCCCCTTCCTGACTGGAAACACCATATATTTT. This translates into CASSEGRGPFLTGNTIYF. The chain recombines TRBV2 with TRBJ1-3, with D possibly being TRBD1 (6 bases). The germline V and J ends were trimmed by 1 base and 2 bases, with 18 bases remaining between them. Germline V gives CDR1 SNHLY, CDR2 FYNNEI. The CDR3 consists of 18 residues.